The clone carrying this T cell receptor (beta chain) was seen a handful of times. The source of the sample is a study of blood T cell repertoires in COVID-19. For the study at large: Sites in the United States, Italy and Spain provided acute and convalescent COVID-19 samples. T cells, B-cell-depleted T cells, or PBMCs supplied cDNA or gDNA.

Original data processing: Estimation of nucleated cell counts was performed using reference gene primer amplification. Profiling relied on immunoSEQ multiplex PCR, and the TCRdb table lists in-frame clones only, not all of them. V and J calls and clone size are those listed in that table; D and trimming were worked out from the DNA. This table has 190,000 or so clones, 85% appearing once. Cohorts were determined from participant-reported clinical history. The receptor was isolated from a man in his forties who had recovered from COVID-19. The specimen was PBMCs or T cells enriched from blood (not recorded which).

CDR3 sequence: CASSQAAGNTIYF. The CDR3 DNA reads TGTGCCAGCAGCCAGGCCGCGGGAAACACCATATATTTT. The chain uses TRBV5-6 and TRBJ1-3, with unresolved D. Germline-derived CDR1 and CDR2 are SGHDT and YYEEEE. This CDR3 region has 13 residues. Trimming took 4 bases from V and 4 from J, leaving 9 bases between them.